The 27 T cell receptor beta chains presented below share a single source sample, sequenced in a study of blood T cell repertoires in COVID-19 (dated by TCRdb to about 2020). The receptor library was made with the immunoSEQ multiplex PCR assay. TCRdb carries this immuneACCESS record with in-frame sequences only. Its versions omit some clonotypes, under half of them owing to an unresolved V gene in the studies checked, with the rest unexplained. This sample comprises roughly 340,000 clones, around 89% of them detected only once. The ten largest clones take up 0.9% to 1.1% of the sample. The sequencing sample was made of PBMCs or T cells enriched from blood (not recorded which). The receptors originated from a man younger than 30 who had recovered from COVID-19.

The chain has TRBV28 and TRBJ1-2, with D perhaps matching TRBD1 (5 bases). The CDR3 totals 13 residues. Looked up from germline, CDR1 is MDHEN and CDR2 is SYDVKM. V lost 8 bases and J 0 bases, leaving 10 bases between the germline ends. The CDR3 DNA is TGTGCCAGCGACAGTTTTACTAACTATGGCTACACCTTC. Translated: CASDSFTNYGYTF.

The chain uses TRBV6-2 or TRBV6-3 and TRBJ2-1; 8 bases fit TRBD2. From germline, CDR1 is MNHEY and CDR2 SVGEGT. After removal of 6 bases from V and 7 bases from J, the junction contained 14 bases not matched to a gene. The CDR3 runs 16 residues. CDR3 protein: CASSPEVRLAGNEQFF. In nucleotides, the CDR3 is TGTGCCAGCAGCCCTGAGGTCCGGCTAGCGGGTAATGAGCAGTTCTTC.

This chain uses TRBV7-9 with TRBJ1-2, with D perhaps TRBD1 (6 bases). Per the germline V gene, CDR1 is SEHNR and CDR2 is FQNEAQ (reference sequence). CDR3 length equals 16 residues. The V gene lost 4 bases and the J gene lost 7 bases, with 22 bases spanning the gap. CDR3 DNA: TGTGCCAGCAGCTCCGGCCAGAATAACCAGGGGCCTGGCTACACCTTC. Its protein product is CASSSGQNNQGPGYTF.

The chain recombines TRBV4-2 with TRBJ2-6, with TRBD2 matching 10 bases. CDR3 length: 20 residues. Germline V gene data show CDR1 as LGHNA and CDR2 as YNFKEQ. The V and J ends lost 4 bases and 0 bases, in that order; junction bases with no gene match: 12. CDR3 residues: CASSLRTSGIKVSGANVLTF. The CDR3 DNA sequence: TGTGCCAGCAGCCTAAGGACTAGCGGAATTAAGGTCTCTGGGGCCAACGTCCTGACTTTC.

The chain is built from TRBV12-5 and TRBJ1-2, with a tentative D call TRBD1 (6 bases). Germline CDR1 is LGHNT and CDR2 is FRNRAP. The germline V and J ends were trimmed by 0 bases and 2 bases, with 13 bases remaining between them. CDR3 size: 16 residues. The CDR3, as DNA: TGTGCTAGTGGTTTGGTACTCATGACAGGCAACTATGGCTACACCTTC. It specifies CASGLVLMTGNYGYTF.

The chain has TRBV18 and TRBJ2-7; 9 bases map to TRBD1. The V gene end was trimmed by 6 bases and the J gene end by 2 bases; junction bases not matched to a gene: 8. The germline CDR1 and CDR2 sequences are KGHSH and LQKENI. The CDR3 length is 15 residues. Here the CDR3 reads CASSLGQGGTYEQYF. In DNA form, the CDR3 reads TGTGCCAGCTCGCTGGGACAGGGAGGGACCTACGAGCAGTACTTC.

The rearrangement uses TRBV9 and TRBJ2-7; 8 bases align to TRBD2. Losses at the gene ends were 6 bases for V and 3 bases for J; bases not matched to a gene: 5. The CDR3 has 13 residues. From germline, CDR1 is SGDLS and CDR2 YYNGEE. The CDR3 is CASNERGGYEQYF. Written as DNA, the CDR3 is TGTGCCAGCAACGAACGGGGGGGCTACGAGCAGTACTTC. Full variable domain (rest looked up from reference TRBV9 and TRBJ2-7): DSGVTQTPKHLITATGQRVTLRCSPRSGDLSVYWYQQSLDQGLQFLIQYYNGEERAKGNILERFSAQQFPDLHSELNLSSLELGDSALYFCASNERGGYEQYFGPGTRLTVT.

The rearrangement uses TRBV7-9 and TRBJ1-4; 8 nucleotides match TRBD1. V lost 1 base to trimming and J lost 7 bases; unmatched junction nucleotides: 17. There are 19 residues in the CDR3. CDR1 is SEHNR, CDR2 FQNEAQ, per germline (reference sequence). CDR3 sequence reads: CASSLGFKWSGQALEKLFF. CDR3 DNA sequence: TGTGCCAGCAGCTTAGGTTTTAAGTGGTCGGGACAGGCCCTTGAAAAACTGTTTTTT.

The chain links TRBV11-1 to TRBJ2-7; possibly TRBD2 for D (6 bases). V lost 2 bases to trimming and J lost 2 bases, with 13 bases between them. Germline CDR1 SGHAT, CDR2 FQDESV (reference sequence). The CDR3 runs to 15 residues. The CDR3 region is CASSLHQGLPYEQYF. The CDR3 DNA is TGTGCCAGCAGCTTACATCAGGGACTTCCCTACGAGCAGTACTTC.

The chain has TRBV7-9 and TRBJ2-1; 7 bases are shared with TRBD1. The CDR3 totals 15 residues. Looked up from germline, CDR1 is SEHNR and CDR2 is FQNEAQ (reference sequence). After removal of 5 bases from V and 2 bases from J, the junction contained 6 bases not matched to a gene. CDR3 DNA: TGTGCCAGCAGCCCGCGGACAGGAGCCTACAATGAGCAGTTCTTC. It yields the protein CASSPRTGAYNEQFF.

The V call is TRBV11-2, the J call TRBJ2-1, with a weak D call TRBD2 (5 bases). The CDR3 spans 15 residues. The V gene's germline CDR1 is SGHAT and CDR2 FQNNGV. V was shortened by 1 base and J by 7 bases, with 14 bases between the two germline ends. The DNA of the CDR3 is TGTGCCAGCAGCTTAGTAGGGCGGGTGGGTAATGAGCAGTTCTTC. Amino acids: CASSLVGRVGNEQFF.

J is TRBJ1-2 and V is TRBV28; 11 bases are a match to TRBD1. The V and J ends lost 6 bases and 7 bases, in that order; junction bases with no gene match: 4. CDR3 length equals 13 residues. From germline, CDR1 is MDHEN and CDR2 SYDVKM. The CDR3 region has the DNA TGTGCCAGCAGGGCGGGACAGGGGGGTGGCTACACCTTC. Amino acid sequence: CASRAGQGGGYTF.

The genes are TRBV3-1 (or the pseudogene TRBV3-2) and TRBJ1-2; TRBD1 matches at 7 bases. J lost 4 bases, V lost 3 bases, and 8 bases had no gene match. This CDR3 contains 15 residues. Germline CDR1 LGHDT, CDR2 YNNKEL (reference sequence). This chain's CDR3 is CASSQRRGQSYGYTF. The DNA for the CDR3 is TGTGCCAGCAGCCAGAGGAGGGGGCAGAGCTATGGCTACACCTTC.

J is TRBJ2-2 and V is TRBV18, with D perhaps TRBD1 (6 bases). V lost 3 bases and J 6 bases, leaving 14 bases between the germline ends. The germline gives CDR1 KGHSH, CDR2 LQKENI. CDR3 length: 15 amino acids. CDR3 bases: TGTGCCAGCTCACCGGTACAGGGATTGGCCGGGGAGCTGTTTTTT. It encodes CASSPVQGLAGELFF. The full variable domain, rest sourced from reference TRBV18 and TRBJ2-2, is NAGVMQNPRHLVRRRGQEARLRCSPMKGHSHVYWYRQLPEEGLKFMVYLQKENIIDESGMPKERFSAEFPKEGPSILRIQQVVRGDSAAYFCASSPVQGLAGELFFGEGSRLTVL.

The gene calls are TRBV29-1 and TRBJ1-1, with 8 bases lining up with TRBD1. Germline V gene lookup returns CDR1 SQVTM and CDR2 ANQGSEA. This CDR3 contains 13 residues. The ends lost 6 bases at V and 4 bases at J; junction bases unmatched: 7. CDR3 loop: CSVTSGQGTEAFF. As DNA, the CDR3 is TGCAGCGTAACGAGCGGACAGGGCACTGAAGCTTTCTTT.

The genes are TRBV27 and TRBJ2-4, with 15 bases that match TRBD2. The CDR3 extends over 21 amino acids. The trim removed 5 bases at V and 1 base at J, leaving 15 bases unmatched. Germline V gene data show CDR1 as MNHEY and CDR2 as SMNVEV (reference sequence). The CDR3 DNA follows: TGTGCCAGCAGTCTGGGATACTTCGGGACTAGCGGGAGGTCGGCCAAAAACATTCAGTACTTC. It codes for CASSLGYFGTSGRSAKNIQYF.

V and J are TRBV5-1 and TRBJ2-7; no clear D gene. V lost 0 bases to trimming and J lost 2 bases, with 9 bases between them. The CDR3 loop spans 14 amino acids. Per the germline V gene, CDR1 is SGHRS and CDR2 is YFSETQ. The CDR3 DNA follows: TGCGCCAGCAGCTTGGCGGCGGCCACCTACGAGCAGTACTTC. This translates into CASSLAAATYEQYF. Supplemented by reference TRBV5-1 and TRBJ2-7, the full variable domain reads KAGVTQTPRYLIKTRGQQVTLSCSPISGHRSVSWYQQTPGQGLQFLFEYFSETQRNKGNFPGRFSGRQFSNSRSEMNVSTLELGDSALYLCASSLAAATYEQYFGPGTRLTVT.

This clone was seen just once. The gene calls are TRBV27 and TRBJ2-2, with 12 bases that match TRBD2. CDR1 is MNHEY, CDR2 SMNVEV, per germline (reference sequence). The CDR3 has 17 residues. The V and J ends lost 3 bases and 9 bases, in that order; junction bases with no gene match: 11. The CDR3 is CASSFGTSGPQGRELFF. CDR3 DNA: TGTGCCAGCAGTTTTGGGACTAGCGGGCCTCAGGGTAGGGAGCTGTTTTTT.

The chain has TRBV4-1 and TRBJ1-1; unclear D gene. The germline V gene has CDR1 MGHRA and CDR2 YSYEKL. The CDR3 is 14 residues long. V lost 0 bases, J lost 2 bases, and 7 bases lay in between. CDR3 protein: CASSQDGGNTEAFF. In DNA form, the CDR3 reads TGCGCCAGCAGCCAAGACGGCGGAAACACTGAAGCTTTCTTT.

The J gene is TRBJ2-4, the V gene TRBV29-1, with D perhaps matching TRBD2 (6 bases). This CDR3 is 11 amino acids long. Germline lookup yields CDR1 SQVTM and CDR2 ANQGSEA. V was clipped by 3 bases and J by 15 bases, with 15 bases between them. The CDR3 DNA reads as TGCAGCGTTGAGGAGGCCGGGAGCTCGTACTTC. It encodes CSVEEAGSSYF.

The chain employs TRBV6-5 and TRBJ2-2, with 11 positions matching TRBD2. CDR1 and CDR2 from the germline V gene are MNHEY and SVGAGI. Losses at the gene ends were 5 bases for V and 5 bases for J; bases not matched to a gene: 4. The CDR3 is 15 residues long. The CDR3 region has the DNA TGTGCCAGCAGTAGTAGCGGGGGGGTAACCGGGGAGCTGTTTTTT. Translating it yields CASSSSGGVTGELFF.

In nucleotides, the CDR3 is TGTGCCAGCAGTCAGGGGTACGAAGCTTTCTTT. Residues: CASSQGYEAFF. J is TRBJ1-1 and V is TRBV6-2 or TRBV6-3; TRBD1 is a possible D gene (6 bases). From germline, CDR1 is MNHEY and CDR2 SVGEGT. The V and J ends lost 5 bases and 8 bases respectively, with 9 bases between them. The CDR3 length is 11 residues.

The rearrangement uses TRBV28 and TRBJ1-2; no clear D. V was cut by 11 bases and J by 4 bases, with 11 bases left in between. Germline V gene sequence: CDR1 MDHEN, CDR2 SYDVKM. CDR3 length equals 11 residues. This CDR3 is CACSQVYGYTF. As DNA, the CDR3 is TGTGCCTGTTCGCAGGTCTATGGCTACACCTTC.

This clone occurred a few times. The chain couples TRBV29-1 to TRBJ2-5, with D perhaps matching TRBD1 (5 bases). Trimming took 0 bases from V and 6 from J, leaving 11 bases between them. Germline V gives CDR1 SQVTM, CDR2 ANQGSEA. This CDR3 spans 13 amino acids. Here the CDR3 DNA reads TGCAGCGTTGAAGACAGGGATTTGAAGACCCAGTACTTC. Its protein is CSVEDRDLKTQYF.

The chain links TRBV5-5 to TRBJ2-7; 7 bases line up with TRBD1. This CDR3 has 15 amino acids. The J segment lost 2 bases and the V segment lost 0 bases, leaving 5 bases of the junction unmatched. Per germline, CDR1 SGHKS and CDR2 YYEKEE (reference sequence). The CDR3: CASSLAWQGAYEQYF. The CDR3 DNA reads TGTGCCAGCAGCTTGGCCTGGCAGGGGGCCTACGAGCAGTACTTC.

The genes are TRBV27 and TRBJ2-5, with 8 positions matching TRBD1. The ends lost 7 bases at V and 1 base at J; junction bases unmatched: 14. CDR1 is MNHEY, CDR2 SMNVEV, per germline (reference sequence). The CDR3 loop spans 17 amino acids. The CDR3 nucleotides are TGTGCCAGCACCAAGAGAGGTGACAGGGGCGCCCAAGAGACCCAGTACTTC. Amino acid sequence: CASTKRGDRGAQETQYF.

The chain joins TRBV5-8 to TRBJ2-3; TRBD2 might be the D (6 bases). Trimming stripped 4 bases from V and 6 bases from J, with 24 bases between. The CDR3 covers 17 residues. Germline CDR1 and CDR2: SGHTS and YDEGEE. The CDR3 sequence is CASSGPRPQRASDTQYF. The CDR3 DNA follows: TGTGCCAGCAGCGGTCCCCGTCCGCAGCGGGCGAGCGATACGCAGTATTTT. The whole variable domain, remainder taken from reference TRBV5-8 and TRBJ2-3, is EAGVTQSPTHLIKTRGQQATLRCSPISGHTSVYWYQQALGLGLQFLLWYDEGEERNRGNFPPRFSGRQFPNYSSELNVNALELEDSALYLCASSGPRPQRASDTQYFGPGTRLTVL.